These 24 T cell receptor beta chains originate from one sample sequenced in a study of technical replicates of blood from a few donors. Assay: immunoSEQ multiplex PCR; the TCRdb copy retains only in-frame clones and omits some. Of over 30,000 clones listed, around 90% are singletons. The sequencing sample was made of PBMCs. Receptors were obtained from a human donor in good health. Some clones in this sample may be carry-over from other donors' samples.

The chain has TRBV4-1 and TRBJ1-5, with TRBD1 identical over 7 bases. Per germline, CDR1 MGHRA and CDR2 YSYEKL. The V and J ends lost 1 base and 3 bases, in that order; junction bases with no gene match: 3. This CDR3 has 15 amino acids. CDR3 in amino acids: CASSQAGQTNQPQHF. The CDR3 bases are TGCGCCAGCAGCCAAGCGGGACAGACCAATCAGCCCCAGCATTTT.

This sequence joins TRBV5-5 and TRBJ1-6; 7 bases map to TRBD1. CDR3 length: 14 residues. Trimming removed 3 bases from V and 8 bases from J; junction bases left unmatched: 5. The germline V gene encodes CDR1 SGHKS and CDR2 YYEKEE (reference sequence). CDR3 sequence reads: CASSSTGIDSPLHF. CDR3 DNA sequence: TGTGCCAGCAGCTCGACAGGGATCGATTCACCCCTCCACTTT. The whole variable domain, filled in from reference TRBV5-5 and TRBJ1-6, reads DAGVTQSPTHLIKTRGQQVTLRCSPISGHKSVSWYQQVLGQGPQFIFQYYEKEERGRGNFPDRFSARQFPNYSSELNVNALLLGDSALYLCASSSTGIDSPLHFGNGTRLTVT.

The chain employs TRBV1 and TRBJ2-7; no check of the table's D call, TRBD1, against the DNA was made. TRBV1 is flagged as a pseudogene. This CDR3 contains 14 residues. The CDR3 bases are TGCACCAGCAGCCAGGGGACAGGGTTATACGAGCAGTACTTC. Translation gives CTSSQGTGLYEQYF.

The chain employs TRBV6-6 and TRBJ1-1; the D is unclear. This CDR3 is built from 13 residues. V lost 7 bases, J lost 1 base, and 10 bases lay in between. The germline V gene encodes CDR1 MNHNY and CDR2 SVGAGI (reference sequence). The CDR3 coding sequence is TGTGCCAGCAAAAATTCCCAGAACACTGAAGCTTTCTTT. This codes for CASKNSQNTEAFF.

As concerns this clone: A read error may produce the germline difference seen at one junction end. CDR3 sequence: CASSLAGFTDTQYF. CDR3 DNA: TGTGCCAGCAGTTTAGCGGGGTTCACAGATACGCAGTATTTT. The chain links TRBV13 to TRBJ2-3; 8 nucleotides match TRBD2. The CDR3 covers 14 residues. The germline V gene encodes CDR1 PRHDT and CDR2 FYEKMQ (reference sequence).

The chain uses TRBV7-8 and TRBJ2-5, with 11 nucleotides matching TRBD2. Germline loops: CDR1 SGHVS, CDR2 FQNEAQ. J was trimmed by 1 base and V by 2 bases; bases with no gene match: 12. This CDR3 is built from 19 residues. For the CDR3, the DNA is TGTGCCAGCAGCTTAAGTTTACTAGCGGGAGTGATCTCCCAAGAGACCCAGTACTTC. This codes for CASSLSLLAGVISQETQYF. Full variable domain (remainder filled in from reference TRBV7-8 and TRBJ2-5): GAGVSQSPRYKVAKRGQDVALRCDPISGHVSLFWYQQALGQGPEFLTYFQNEAQLDKSGLPSDRFFAERPEGSVSTLKIQRTQQEDSAVYLCASSLSLLAGVISQETQYFGPGTRLLVL.

This clone showed up just once. The V gene is TRBV4-3, the J gene TRBJ1-6, with D possibly matching TRBD1 (5 bases). V shed 0 bases and J shed 3 bases, with 9 bases lying between them. The CDR3 contains 16 residues. From germline, CDR1 is LGHNA and CDR2 YSLEER. The CDR3 bases are TGCGCCAGCAGCCAAGATCCGGGGGACTATAATTCACCCCTCCACTTT. Translating gives CASSQDPGDYNSPLHF.

The chain has TRBV27 and TRBJ2-7, with 7 bases identical to TRBD2. In germline, CDR1 is MNHEY, CDR2 SMNVEV (reference sequence). The CDR3 consists of 15 residues. V trimming: 5 bases; J trimming: 4 bases; junction bases outside the gene matches: 11. CDR3 DNA: TGTGCCAGCAGTCCTGTCCAGCGGGATTGGTACGAGCAGTACTTC. Protein sequence: CASSPVQRDWYEQYF.

The chain links TRBV7-2 to TRBJ1-5; 7 bases line up with TRBD1. Germline trimming cut 5 bases from V and 2 bases from J; bases unmatched to any gene: 3. CDR1 and CDR2 (germline): SGHTA, FQGNSA. This CDR3 comprises 14 residues. The CDR3 DNA follows: TGTGCCAGCAGCATTACAGGGGGCAATCAGCCCCAGCATTTT. Its translation is CASSITGGNQPQHF. The whole variable domain, remainder taken from reference TRBV7-2 and TRBJ1-5, is GAGVSQSPSNKVTEKGKDVELRCDPISGHTALYWYRQSLGQGLEFLIYFQGNSAPDKSGLPSDRFSAERTGGSVSTLTIQRTQQEDSAVYLCASSITGGNQPQHFGDGTRLSIL.

The J gene is TRBJ1-4, the V gene TRBV4-3; no firm D call. Trimming shortened V by 0 bases and J by 7 bases, and 15 bases separated the two germline ends. Germline CDR1 and CDR2: LGHNA and YSLEER. This CDR3 spans 16 amino acids. CDR3 amino acids: CASSQDSVLEGEKLFF. The CDR3 nucleotides read TGCGCCAGCAGCCAAGATTCGGTCCTTGAGGGTGAAAAACTGTTTTTT.

The chain employs TRBV7-9 and TRBJ1-6, with D unclear. V was shortened by 5 bases and J by 10 bases, with 12 bases between the two germline ends. CDR1 and CDR2 from the germline V gene are SEHNR and FQNEAQ (reference sequence). The CDR3 covers 13 residues. The CDR3 DNA sequence: TGTGCCAGCAGCGCAAGTCGAGTGTCACCCCTCCACTTT. As protein: CASSASRVSPLHF.

The chain uses TRBV27 and TRBJ1-5, with 7 bases fitting TRBD1. The V segment lost 8 bases and the J segment 6 bases; nucleotides outside the gene matches: 4. In germline, CDR1 is MNHEY, CDR2 SMNVEV (reference sequence). CDR3 length: 12 residues. The DNA for the CDR3 is TGTGCCAGCCAGGGGGGCGGTCAGCCCCAGCATTTT. It specifies CASQGGGQPQHF.

This clone was seen a single time. This sequence joins TRBV5-6 and TRBJ1-5, with D possibly being TRBD1 (5 bases). Germline CDR1 reads SGHDT; CDR2 reads YYEEEE. Trimming took 0 bases from V and 3 from J, leaving 13 bases between them. This CDR3 comprises 16 residues. Here the CDR3 reads CASSLGRATLNQPQHF. The DNA for the CDR3 is TGTGCCAGCAGCTTGGGCAGGGCCACCCTCAATCAGCCCCAGCATTTT.

In this sample, this clone turned up once. The rearrangement links TRBV4-1 to TRBJ1-1; unclear D gene. The V gene's germline CDR1 is MGHRA and CDR2 YSYEKL. The V gene lost 1 base and the J gene lost 1 base, with 7 bases spanning the gap. The length of the CDR3 is 14 residues. The CDR3 sequence is CASSQVYGNTEAFF. The CDR3 DNA is TGCGCCAGCAGCCAAGTCTACGGGAACACTGAAGCTTTCTTT.

The chain joins TRBV5-1 to TRBJ1-2, with TRBD1 as a possible D gene (6 bases). V was clipped by 2 bases and J by 7 bases, with 9 bases between them. Germline V lookup: CDR1 SGHRS, CDR2 YFSETQ. This CDR3 comprises 12 residues. This CDR3 reads CASSLPQGGYTF. CDR3 bases: TGCGCCAGCAGCTTACCACAGGGTGGCTACACCTTC.

This sequence joins TRBV4-2 and TRBJ1-4; D may be TRBD1 (6 bases). V lost 2 bases to trimming and J lost 0 bases, with 10 bases between them. CDR1 LGHNA and CDR2 YNFKEQ come from the germline V gene. This CDR3 comprises 16 residues. The CDR3 coding sequence is TGTGCCAGCAGCCAAACGAAGGGGGCAACTAATGAAAAACTGTTTTTT. This sequence encodes CASSQTKGATNEKLFF.

The V gene is TRBV30, the J gene TRBJ1-6; weak D call: TRBD1 (5 bases). The CDR3 has 15 residues. With 1 base removed from V and 11 bases from J, the gap between germline ends came to 18 bases. Looked up from germline, CDR1 is GTSNPN and CDR2 is SVGIG (reference sequence). CDR3 coding DNA: TGTGCCTGGAGTGGACACCAGGGTGTTGGGGCACCCCTCCACTTT. This codes for CAWSGHQGVGAPLHF.

The chain uses TRBV29-1 and TRBJ2-7, with TRBD1 matching over 7 bases. Germline V CDR1 and CDR2: SQVTM, ANQGSEA. The CDR3 length is 13 residues. Trimming cost V 4 bases and J 2 bases; bases outside gene matches: 5. CDR3 DNA: TGCAGCGTTGGACAGGGCGACGCCTACGAGCAGTACTTC. Amino acid sequence: CSVGQGDAYEQYF.

This chain joins TRBV4-3 and TRBJ1-1; D is undetermined. There are 16 residues in the CDR3. Germline CDR1 LGHNA, CDR2 YSLEER. With 0 bases removed from V and 0 bases from J, the gap between germline ends came to 11 bases. The CDR3 DNA is TGCGCCAGCAGCCAAGATCGTTATGGGCTGAACACTGAAGCTTTCTTT. Its translation: CASSQDRYGLNTEAFF.

The chain carries TRBV29-1 and TRBJ2-5, with D perhaps matching TRBD2 (7 bases). The CDR3 totals 14 residues. The germline gives CDR1 SQVTM, CDR2 ANQGSEA. V was trimmed by 0 bases and J by 5 bases, leaving 13 bases between them. The CDR3 region is CSVEDRGASETQYF. The CDR3 bases are TGCAGCGTTGAAGACCGGGGGGCCTCGGAGACCCAGTACTTC.

The rearrangement uses TRBV5-1 and TRBJ2-7; 10 nucleotides match TRBD2. Germline V gene lookup returns CDR1 SGHRS and CDR2 YFSETQ. V trimming: 7 bases; J trimming: 4 bases; junction bases outside the gene matches: 26. The CDR3 consists of 20 residues. CDR3 in amino acids: CASSPTSWFQTSGRLYEQYF. The DNA of the CDR3 is TGCGCCAGCTCACCGACATCTTGGTTTCAGACTAGCGGGCGACTGTACGAGCAGTACTTC.

The V call is TRBV5-4, the J call TRBJ2-2, with a tentative D call TRBD2 (5 bases). Germline CDR1 reads SGHNT; CDR2 reads YYREEE (reference sequence). The V and J ends lost 3 bases and 5 bases respectively, with 8 bases between them. This CDR3 comprises 13 residues. In DNA, the CDR3 is TGTGCCAGCAGCTCCCGGGGTACCGGGGAGCTGTTTTTT. Protein product: CASSSRGTGELFF.

The rearrangement joins TRBV7-2 to TRBJ1-6; a weak D match, TRBD1 (5 bases). The CDR3 length is 15 residues. The V gene's germline CDR1 is SGHTA and CDR2 FQGNSA. V lost 5 bases to trimming and J lost 8 bases, with 16 bases between them. CDR3 in amino acids: CASSLTSGLYSPLHF. The CDR3 DNA sequence: TGTGCCAGCAGCCTAACCTCGGGACTGTATTCACCCCTCCACTTT.

This sequence joins TRBV2 and TRBJ1-1; D perhaps matches TRBD1 (6 bases). Looked up from germline, CDR1 is SNHLY and CDR2 is FYNNEI. Trimming stripped 4 bases from V and 5 bases from J, with 11 bases between. The CDR3 loop spans 13 amino acids. The CDR3 bases are TGTGCCAGCAGTGGGGACATGGGAACTGAAGCTTTCTTT. Amino acid sequence: CASSGDMGTEAFF.